Below are 5 T cell receptor beta chains sequenced from a single sample in a study of OX40 agonist ivuxolimab in advanced cancers. The data were produced by immunoSEQ multiplex PCR, yet TCRdb's version contains in-frame clones alone and is incomplete. The sample shows approximately 110,000 clones, 85% to 95% of them seen only once. Sequenced material: CD4+ or CD8+ T cells sorted from blood, taken in a trial of the OX40 agonist ivuxolimab. The origin of the receptors is an adult with an advanced solid tumor such as melanoma, head and neck, liver or kidney cancer.

The chain combines TRBV7-2 with TRBJ2-1, with TRBD2 identical over 7 bases. In germline, CDR1 is SGHTA, CDR2 FQGNSA. The CDR3 has 15 residues. V was clipped by 3 bases and J by 7 bases; unmatched bases: 9. The CDR3 DNA follows: TGTGCCAGCAGCTTTCGAGGGAGGGCCGAAAATGAGCAGTTCTTC. Its translation is CASSFRGRAENEQFF.

This chain connects TRBV28 to TRBJ1-1; 7 positions match TRBD1. Germline CDR1 and CDR2: MDHEN and SYDVKM. The CDR3 spans 17 residues. V shed 6 bases, J shed 5 bases, and the junction held 18 bases outside the gene matches. CDR3 in amino acids: CASRLPLLGSGGTEAFF. In DNA, the CDR3 is TGTGCCAGCAGACTTCCTTTATTGGGGTCAGGGGGGACTGAAGCTTTCTTT.

The gene calls are TRBV9 and TRBJ2-2, with D uncertain. The CDR3 spans 12 residues. Germline values: CDR1 SGDLS, CDR2 YYNGEE. The V end was cut by 3 bases, the J end by 7 bases, with 7 bases between. The CDR3 DNA is TGTGCCAGCAGCGGGAAGGGCGGGGAGCTGTTTTTT. It encodes CASSGKGGELFF.

This clone appeared once. The chain recombines TRBV9 with TRBJ2-7; maybe TRBD2 (5 bases). The ends were cut back, 0 bases at V and 0 bases at J, with 10 bases in the middle. CDR3 length: 15 residues. In germline, CDR1 is SGDLS, CDR2 YYNGEE. The CDR3 DNA follows: TGTGCCAGCAGCGTAGGAGCGGCGAGCTCCTACGAGCAGTACTTC. This translates into CASSVGAASSYEQYF.

V is TRBV5-1 and J is TRBJ2-3; possible D gene TRBD2, 6 bases. Between the trimmed V and J ends, which lost 7 bases and 4 bases, there was a span of 13 bases. The CDR3 covers 13 residues. Germline V gene sequence: CDR1 SGHRS, CDR2 YFSETQ. The CDR3 spells CASGTPGADTQYF. The DNA for the CDR3 is TGCGCCAGCGGGACTCCGGGGGCAGATACGCAGTATTTT.